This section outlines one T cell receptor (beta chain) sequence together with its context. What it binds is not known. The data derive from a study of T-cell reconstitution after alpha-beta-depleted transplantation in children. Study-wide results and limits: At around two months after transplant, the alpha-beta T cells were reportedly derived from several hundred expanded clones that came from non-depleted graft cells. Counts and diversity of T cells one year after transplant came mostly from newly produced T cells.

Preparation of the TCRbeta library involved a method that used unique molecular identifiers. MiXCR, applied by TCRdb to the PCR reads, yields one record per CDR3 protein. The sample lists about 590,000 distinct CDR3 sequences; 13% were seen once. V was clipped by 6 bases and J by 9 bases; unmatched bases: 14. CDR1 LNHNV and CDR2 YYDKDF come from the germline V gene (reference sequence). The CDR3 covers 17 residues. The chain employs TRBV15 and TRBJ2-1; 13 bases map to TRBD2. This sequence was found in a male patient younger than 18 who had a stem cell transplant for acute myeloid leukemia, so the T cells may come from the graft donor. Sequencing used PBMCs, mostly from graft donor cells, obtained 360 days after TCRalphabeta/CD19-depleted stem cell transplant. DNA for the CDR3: TGTGCCACCAGTATTGAGGGACTAGCGGGATTCAGCGGTGAGCAGTTCTTC. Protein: CATSIEGLAGFSGEQFF.